The 21 T cell receptor beta chains listed next were all sequenced from one sample in a study of CD8 T cells in Susac syndrome. cDNA came from around 0.54 to 1 ug RNA primed by random hexamers. TCRdb passed the immunoSEQ multiplex PCR reads through MiXCR, listing each CDR3 protein once. Of some 160,000 distinct CDR3 sequences in the sample, roughly 94% were seen once. The sequencing sample was made of CD4+ T cells from PBMCs. The receptors were sampled from a human donor with Susac syndrome.

V and J are TRBV6-1 and TRBJ2-6; possible D gene TRBD1, 6 bases. This CDR3 has 17 amino acids. CDR1 and CDR2 from the germline V gene are MNHNS and SASEGT. Trimming cost V 4 bases and J 0 bases, with 13 bases left between them. The CDR3 DNA reads TGTGCCAGCAGTGTTCTCTGGGGGCCCTCTGGGGCCAACGTCCTGACTTTC. This translates into CASSVLWGPSGANVLTF.

This chain connects TRBV29-1 to TRBJ2-1; 9 nucleotides line up with TRBD1. Losses at the gene ends were 0 bases for V and 8 bases for J; bases not matched to a gene: 8. CDR3 size: 15 residues. The germline gives CDR1 SQVTM, CDR2 ANQGSEA. The chain's CDR3 is CSVEDTGTGFDEQFF. The CDR3 bases are TGCAGCGTTGAAGACACCGGGACAGGGTTCGATGAGCAGTTCTTC.

The rearrangement links TRBV5-4 to TRBJ1-2; D possibly corresponds to TRBD1 (6 bases). V lost 4 bases and J lost 6, with 13 bases in between. The CDR3 is 13 amino acids. Per germline, CDR1 SGHNT and CDR2 YYREEE (reference sequence). CDR3 nucleotides: TGTGCCAGCAGCCCTGGACAGAGCAATGGCTACACCTTC. Its protein product is CASSPGQSNGYTF.

The chain combines TRBV4-1 with TRBJ1-1, with D perhaps TRBD1 (6 bases). Germline V gene data show CDR1 as MGHRA and CDR2 as YSYEKL. The V end was cut by 3 bases, the J end by 3 bases, with 14 bases between. The CDR3 is 15 amino acids. The DNA for the CDR3 is TGCGCCAGCAGCCATGGGTCGGACAGCCACACTGAAGCTTTCTTT. This translates into CASSHGSDSHTEAFF.

The rearrangement uses TRBV30 and TRBJ2-2; TRBD1 aligns across 7 bases. J gave up 4 bases and V 3 bases, and 2 bases lay outside the gene matches. The V gene's germline CDR1 is GTSNPN and CDR2 SVGIG (reference sequence). The CDR3 totals 13 residues. CDR3 residues: CAWRRDSTGELFF. As DNA, the CDR3 is TGTGCCTGGAGGAGGGACAGCACCGGGGAGCTGTTTTTT.

The V gene is TRBV7-3, the J gene TRBJ2-1; weak D call: TRBD2 (6 bases). Trimming stripped 2 bases from V and 8 bases from J, with 10 bases between. CDR3 size: 13 residues. Germline CDR1 is SGHTA and CDR2 is FQGTGA. The DNA for the CDR3 is TGTGCCAGCAGCTTAGGGGTAGCGGATGAGCAGTTCTTC. This encodes CASSLGVADEQFF.

The chain couples TRBV5-1 to TRBJ2-4; no definite D call. Looked up from germline, CDR1 is SGHRS and CDR2 is YFSETQ. Trimming pared 4 bases from V and 6 bases from J, leaving 11 bases between. This CDR3 has 13 amino acids. CDR3 region: CASSPGPTNIQYF. For the CDR3, the DNA is TGCGCCAGCAGCCCCGGTCCGACAAACATTCAGTACTTC.

The CDR3 DNA sequence: TGCAGTGCAAAGAGCACAGATACGCAGTATTTT. Translating it yields CSAKSTDTQYF. V and J are TRBV20-1 and TRBJ2-3; D is unresolved. Germline values: CDR1 DFQATT, CDR2 SNEGSKA (reference sequence). There are 11 residues in the CDR3. V dropped 6 bases and J dropped 0 bases, with 4 bases sitting between them.

The chain links TRBV6-2 or TRBV6-3 to TRBJ1-6; a possible D gene is TRBD1 (6 bases). The CDR3 spans 13 residues. Germline values: CDR1 MNHEY, CDR2 SVGEGT. The V end lost 6 bases, the J end lost 10 bases, and 13 bases lay between the germline ends. Written as DNA, the CDR3 is TGTGCCAGCAGCTGGGAAGGGGGATCACCCCTCCACTTT. It codes for CASSWEGGSPLHF.

The table lists this clonotype with a count of one. For the CDR3, the DNA is TGTGCCAGCAGCTCTCAACCTCTACAGGGCAGAGGGACCAACGTCCTGACTTTC. Translated: CASSSQPLQGRGTNVLTF. This chain links TRBV7-3 with TRBJ2-6, with a possible D match to TRBD1 (6 bases). Trimming shortened V by 4 bases and J by 8 bases, and 24 bases separated the two germline ends. CDR1 and CDR2 (germline): SGHTA, FQGTGA. This CDR3 is built from 18 residues.

DNA of the CDR3: TGTGCCAGCAGCCCCCGACAGGGGAGCACTGAAGCTTTCTTT. Protein product: CASSPRQGSTEAFF. The chain couples TRBV7-2 to TRBJ1-1; 8 bases are shared with TRBD1. V lost 5 bases and J lost 4; bases outside the gene matches: 6. Germline V gene sequence: CDR1 SGHTA, CDR2 FQGNSA. This CDR3 has 14 residues.

The chain carries TRBV15 and TRBJ2-2; D gene unclear. The V gene's germline CDR1 is LNHNV and CDR2 YYDKDF (reference sequence). The CDR3 consists of 16 residues. V was shortened by 3 bases and J by 4 bases, with 15 bases between the two germline ends. CDR3: CATSRFEATFTGELFF. As DNA, the CDR3 is TGTGCCACCAGCAGGTTTGAGGCAACTTTCACCGGGGAGCTGTTTTTT.

The chain carries TRBV9 and TRBJ1-1; unclear D gene. This CDR3 has 13 residues. V gave up 5 bases and J gave up 5 bases, with 13 bases separating them. The V gene's germline CDR1 is SGDLS and CDR2 YYNGEE. CDR3 DNA sequence: TGTGCCAGCAGTGTTCGGACGGGGACTGAAGCTTTCTTT. Residues: CASSVRTGTEAFF.

CDR3 sequence reads: CSVIGDTYEQYF. The CDR3 nucleotides read TGCAGCGTAATCGGGGACACCTACGAGCAGTACTTC. V gene TRBV29-1 combines with J gene TRBJ2-7, with D maybe TRBD1 (6 bases). Trimming shortened V by 6 bases and J by 2 bases, and 11 bases separated the two germline ends. The length of the CDR3 is 12 residues. Per germline, CDR1 SQVTM and CDR2 ANQGSEA.

V and J are TRBV7-2 and TRBJ1-2; TRBD1 aligns across 7 bases. V lost 1 base to trimming and J lost 8 bases; unmatched junction nucleotides: 4. CDR1 SGHTA and CDR2 FQGNSA come from the germline V gene. The CDR3 spans 13 residues. In nucleotides, the CDR3 is TGTGCCAGCAGCTTAGGGGGGACAGCGGGCTACACCTTC. Its translation is CASSLGGTAGYTF.

J is TRBJ2-3 and V is TRBV11-2; 7 bases are shared with TRBD2. The CDR3 is 15 residues long. Germline V gene sequence: CDR1 SGHAT, CDR2 FQNNGV. The junction had 7 bases not matched to a gene; V was cut back by 5 bases and J by 2 bases. The CDR3 loop is CASSPRGDFTDTQYF. CDR3 bases: TGTGCCAGCAGCCCCCGGGGGGACTTCACAGATACGCAGTATTTT.

The V gene is TRBV21-1, the J gene TRBJ2-5; TRBD1, the table's D call, lacks a check against the DNA. TRBV21-1 is described as a pseudogene. The CDR3 runs to 13 residues. This CDR3 is CASPPGAQETQYF. The CDR3, as DNA: TGTGCCAGCCCCCCGGGCGCCCAAGAGACCCAGTACTTC.

The rearrangement uses TRBV3-1 and TRBJ2-6; a weak D match, TRBD2 (5 bases). V gave up 1 base and J gave up 0 bases, with 10 bases separating them. This CDR3 is 17 amino acids long. Germline V lookup: CDR1 LGHDT, CDR2 YNNKEL (reference sequence). DNA of the CDR3: TGTGCCAGCAGCCAAGTAAGCGGCTACTCTGGGGCCAACGTCCTGACTTTC. Its translation: CASSQVSGYSGANVLTF. Together with reference TRBV3-1 and TRBJ2-6, the CDR3 gives the full variable domain: DTAVSQTPKYLVTQMGNDKSIKCEQNLGHDTMYWYKQDSKKFLKIMFSYNNKELIINETVPNRFSPKSPDKAHLNLHINSLELGDSAVYFCASSQVSGYSGANVLTFGAGSRLTVL.

The rearrangement uses TRBV20-1 and TRBJ1-3; unclear D gene. The V end lost 5 bases, the J end lost 0 bases, and 17 bases lay between the germline ends. In germline, CDR1 is DFQATT, CDR2 SNEGSKA (reference sequence). The CDR3 has 16 residues. This chain's CDR3 is CSALPRARDSGNTIYF. CDR3 DNA: TGCAGTGCTTTACCTAGGGCAAGGGACTCTGGAAACACCATATATTTT.

A single count supports this clonotype. V is TRBV6-2 or TRBV6-3 and J is TRBJ2-1; 11 positions match TRBD2. J was trimmed by 6 bases and V by 5 bases; bases with no gene match: 12. From germline, CDR1 is MNHEY and CDR2 SVGEGT. This CDR3 is 17 amino acids long. The CDR3 loop is CASSRALTSGGPNEQFF. CDR3 in DNA: TGTGCCAGCAGTAGGGCCCTCACTAGCGGGGGACCCAATGAGCAGTTCTTC.

The J gene is TRBJ2-1, the V gene TRBV15; possible D gene TRBD2, 5 bases. Per the germline V gene, CDR1 is LNHNV and CDR2 is YYDKDF (reference sequence). The length of the CDR3 is 14 residues. Trimming took off 0 bases at V and 7 bases at J, with 10 bases between the two ends. The CDR3 loop reads CATSRDKGRNEQFF. CDR3 DNA: TGTGCCACCAGCAGAGATAAAGGGAGAAATGAGCAGTTCTTC. The full variable domain, with the rest looked up from reference TRBV15 and TRBJ2-1, is DAMVIQNPRYQVTQFGKPVTLSCSQTLNHNVMYWYQQKSSQAPKLLFHYYDKDFNNEADTPDNFQSRRPNTSFCFLDIRSPGLGDTAMYLCATSRDKGRNEQFFGPGTRLTVL.